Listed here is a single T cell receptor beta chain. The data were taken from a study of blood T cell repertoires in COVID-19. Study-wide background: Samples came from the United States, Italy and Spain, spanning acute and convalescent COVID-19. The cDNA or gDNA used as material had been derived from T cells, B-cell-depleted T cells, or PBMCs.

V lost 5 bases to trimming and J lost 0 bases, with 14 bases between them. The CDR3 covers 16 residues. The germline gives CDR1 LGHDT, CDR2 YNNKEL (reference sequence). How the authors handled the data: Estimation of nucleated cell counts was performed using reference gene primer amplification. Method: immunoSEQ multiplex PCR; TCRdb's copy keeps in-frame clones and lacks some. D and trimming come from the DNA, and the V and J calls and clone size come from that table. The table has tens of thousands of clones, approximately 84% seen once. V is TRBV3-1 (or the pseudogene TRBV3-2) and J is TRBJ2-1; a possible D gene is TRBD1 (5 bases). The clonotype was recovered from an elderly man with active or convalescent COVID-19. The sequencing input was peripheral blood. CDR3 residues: CASSSRQLSSYNEQFF. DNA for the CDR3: TGTGCCAGCAGCTCACGACAGCTAAGCTCCTACAATGAGCAGTTCTTC.